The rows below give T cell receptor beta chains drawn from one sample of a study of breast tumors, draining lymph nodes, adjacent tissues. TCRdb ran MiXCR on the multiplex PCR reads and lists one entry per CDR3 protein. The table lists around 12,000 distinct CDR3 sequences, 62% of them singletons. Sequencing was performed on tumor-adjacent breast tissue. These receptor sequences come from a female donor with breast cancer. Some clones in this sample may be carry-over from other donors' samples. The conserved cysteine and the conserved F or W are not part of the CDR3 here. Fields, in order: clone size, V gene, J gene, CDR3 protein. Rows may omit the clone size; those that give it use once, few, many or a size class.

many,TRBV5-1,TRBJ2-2,ASSLGVAGATGELF
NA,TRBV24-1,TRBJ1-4,ATSDGEALF
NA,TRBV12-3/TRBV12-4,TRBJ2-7,ASSLRGTVPYEQY
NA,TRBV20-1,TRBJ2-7,SAVAGAIYEQY
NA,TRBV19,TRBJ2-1,ASSPLAGGGNEQF
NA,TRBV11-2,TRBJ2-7,ASSPLQGSSYEQY
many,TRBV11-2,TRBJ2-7,ASSLAGGVTYEQY
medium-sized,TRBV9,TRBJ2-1,ASSVGSSSYNEQF
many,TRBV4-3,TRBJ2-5,ASSQDISLRQAGTQY
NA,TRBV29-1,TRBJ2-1,SVDSGRADNEQF
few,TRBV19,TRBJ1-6,ASSIAGQSEGSNSPLH
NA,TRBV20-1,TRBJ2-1,SARVASHEQF
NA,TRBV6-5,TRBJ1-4,ASRSANEKLF
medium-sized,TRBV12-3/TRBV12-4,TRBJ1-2,ASSLVGRNHYGYT
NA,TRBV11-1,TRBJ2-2,ASSLTSGSTGELF
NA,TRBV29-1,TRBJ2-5,SVEQGARQTQY
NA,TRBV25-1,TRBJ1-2,ASRGQGANYGYT
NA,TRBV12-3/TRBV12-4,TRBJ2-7,ASSFFGREQY
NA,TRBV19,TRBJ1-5,ASSAQGWDQPQH
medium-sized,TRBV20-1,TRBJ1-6,SARDLGGTNSPLH
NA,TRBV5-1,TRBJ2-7,ASASGGARHEQY
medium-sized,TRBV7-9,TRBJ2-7,ASSLVGGSASYEQY
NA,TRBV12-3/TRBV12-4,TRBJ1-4,ASSLGGLDEKLF
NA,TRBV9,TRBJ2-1,ASSPNRGPYNEQF
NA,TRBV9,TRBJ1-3,ASSVGGTGNTIY
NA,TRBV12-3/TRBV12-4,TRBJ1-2,ASTGNRGDYGYT
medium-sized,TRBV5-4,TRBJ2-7,ASRPGLVLSEQY
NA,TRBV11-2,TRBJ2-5,ASSNKGTGEETQY
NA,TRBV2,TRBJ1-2,ASSRTDAGYT
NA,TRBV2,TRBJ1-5,ASTFQGGGNQPQH
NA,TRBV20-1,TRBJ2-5,GAFLSGGETQY
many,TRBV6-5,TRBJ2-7,ASSLGGGRAYEQY
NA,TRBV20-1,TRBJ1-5,SARRGGANQPQH
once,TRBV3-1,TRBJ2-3,ASSKGLARDTQY
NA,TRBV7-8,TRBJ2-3,ASSLANVPGAGGTQY
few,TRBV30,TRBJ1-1,AWSVQMNTEAF
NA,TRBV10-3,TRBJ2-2,AISESGTAFGTGNTGELF
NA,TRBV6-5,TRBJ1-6,ASSYSMWVPPLH
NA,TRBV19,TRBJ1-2,ASSTPDRSYGYT
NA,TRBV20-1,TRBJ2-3,SAPRTGADTQY
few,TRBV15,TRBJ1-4,ATSRDGNRGNEKLF
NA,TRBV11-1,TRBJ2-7,ASSFSSYEQY
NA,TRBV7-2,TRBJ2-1,ASSGQGAVQNEQF
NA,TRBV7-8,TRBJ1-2,ASTKAGDRRYF
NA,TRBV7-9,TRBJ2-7,ASVSGTGGLSYEQY
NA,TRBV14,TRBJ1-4,ASSRGQGDEKLF
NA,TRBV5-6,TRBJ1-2,ASSLPFLTNYGYT
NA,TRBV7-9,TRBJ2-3,ASSLGGQGSKDTQY
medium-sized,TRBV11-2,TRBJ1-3,ASSLGRRSLSGNTIY
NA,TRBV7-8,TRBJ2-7,ASSPGSGQGCYEQY
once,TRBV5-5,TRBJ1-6,ASSLRGNSPLH
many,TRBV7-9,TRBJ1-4,ASSLESEKLF
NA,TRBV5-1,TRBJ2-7,ASSLGQLYEQY
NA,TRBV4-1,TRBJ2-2,ASSHLRRFQGGELF
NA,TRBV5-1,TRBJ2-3,ASSLVPRGRADTQY
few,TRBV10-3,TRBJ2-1,AIIRGDSYNEQF
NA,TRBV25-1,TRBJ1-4,ASSEPDRGTNEKLF
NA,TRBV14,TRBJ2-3,ASSLDGTGEFTDTQY
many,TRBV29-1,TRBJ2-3,SVDRRGGTDTQY
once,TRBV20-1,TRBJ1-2,SASGRGRGYT